What follows is one TCR beta chain and its context. Trimming left V 0 bases short and J 5 bases short, with 11 bases between. The length of the CDR3 is 15 residues. Germline V gives CDR1 MNHEY, CDR2 SVGEGT. Random hexamers primed reverse transcription of 0.5 to 1 ug RNA. Amplification of TCR beta CDR3 was carried out by immunoSEQ multiplex PCR, which covered 54 Vbeta and 13 Jbeta segments. MiXCR, applied by TCRdb to the immunoSEQ multiplex PCR reads, yields one record per CDR3 protein. The top ten clones hold around 0.15% of a sample with about 210,000 distinct CDR3 sequences, 94% of them seen once. This sample was included in a study of CD8 T cells in Susac syndrome. Study background: Patients with Susac syndrome were, at the time of blood collection, therapy-naive, maintained on corticosteroids, or maintained on intravenous immunoglobulin alone.

The V call is TRBV6-2 or TRBV6-3, the J call TRBJ2-1, with a possible D match to TRBD1 (6 bases). This TCR was sampled from a human donor with Susac syndrome. Sequencing was carried out using CD4+ T cells from PBMCs. The CDR3 bases are TGTGCCAGCAGTTACTCGGGCAGGGGAGACAATGAGCAGTTCTTC. Translated: CASSYSGRGDNEQFF.